This T cell receptor beta chain was identified in a study of T cell responses to AZD1222 COVID-19 vaccine. The assay was immunoSEQ multiplex PCR, and TCRdb's table has in-frame clones only and misses some. In the table there are some 130,000 clones, 88% of which are singletons. Source: peripheral blood, taken on day 0 of AZD1222 vaccination. The receptor was derived from an adult in good health.

The CDR3 DNA follows: TGTGCCAGCAGTGAAGGGACAGGGGCCGCATACACTGAAGCTTTCTTT. Protein sequence: CASSEGTGAAYTEAFF. The chain couples TRBV6-1 to TRBJ1-1; 9 nucleotides agree with TRBD1. CDR1 is MNHNS, CDR2 SASEGT, per germline. This CDR3 is 16 amino acids long. V gave up 1 base and J gave up 3 bases; unmatched junction bases: 6.